This T cell receptor beta chain derives from a study of cytomegalovirus exposure and HLA in healthy donors. Regarding the study as a whole: The authors later linked a missense DCLRE1C variant to TCR beta V- and J-gene trimming. Researchers had no immune exposure information except CMV serostatus available.

In the PCR, 60 Vbeta and 13 Jbeta primers were used. Clones were read by immunoSEQ multiplex PCR, and TCRdb kept only the in-frame ones, dropping some. The table lists roughly 120,000 clones, 63% of them singletons. On this clone: Its target is not known.

Though nominally healthy at sampling, donors likely had unrecorded immune exposures. Sequenced: PBMCs. The TCR sequence derives from a man aged 40-50 years in good health and CMV-seropositive.

The CDR3: CASSLGQPFYEQYF. CDR3 nucleotide sequence: TGTGCCAGCAGTTTGGGACAGCCCTTCTACGAGCAGTACTTC. The chain joins TRBV6-5 to TRBJ2-7; 7 positions match TRBD1. The junction had 6 bases not matched to a gene; V was cut back by 4 bases and J by 3 bases. Germline V gene sequence: CDR1 MNHEY, CDR2 SVGAGI. This CDR3 has 14 amino acids.